Below, one T cell receptor (beta chain) is given with its context. The antigen is undetermined. The data were obtained in a study of long-term antiretroviral therapy in people with HIV. Study-level findings and limits: ART adherence, viral resistance and therapy changes were undocumented.

They ran version v3.0 of the immunoSEQ assay at survey level. The protocol was immunoSEQ multiplex PCR, while the TCRdb copy is restricted to in-frame clones and leaves out a portion. In the table there are tens of thousands of clones, roughly four fifths of which are singletons. In germline, CDR1 is SGHDT, CDR2 YYEEEE. V shed 4 bases, J shed 1 base, and the junction held 4 bases outside the gene matches. The length of the CDR3 is 16 residues. Every specimen provided roughly 0.95-11 million cryopreserved PBMC before DNA extraction took place. The chain uses TRBV5-6 and TRBJ2-2, with 10 bases aligning to TRBD2. This clonotype was obtained from a young man with HIV. The sample in question was unsorted PBMCs, obtained 1.5 years after starting antiretroviral therapy. As DNA, the CDR3 is TGTGCCAGCAGCCACGGACTAGCGGAGAACACCGGGGAGCTGTTTTTT. It is translated as CASSHGLAENTGELFF. The full variable domain, completed using reference TRBV5-6 and TRBJ2-2, is DAGVTQSPTHLIKTRGQQVTLRCSPKSGHDTVSWYQQALGQGPQFIFQYYEEEERQRGNFPDRFSGHQFPNYSSELNVNALLLGDSALYLCASSHGLAENTGELFFGEGSRLTVL.